The clone carrying this T cell receptor beta chain was picked up a small number of times. Its antigen is not known. Scientists isolated CD4+ T cells after an approximately 10-day culture period ended. As their vaccination, participants received two doses of either BNT162b2 or mRNA-1273. CDR3 length: 11 residues. Trimming removed 9 bases from V and 7 bases from J, with 13 bases in between. In germline, CDR1 is MNHEY, CDR2 SVGAGI. These data are taken from a study of vaccination effects on CD4 cells after COVID-19. Study in general: Post-vaccine specimens arrived a median 72 days past the second dose. Points from the study as a whole: Early post-infection timepoints were absent, and convalescent patients were few.

The assay was immunoSEQ multiplex PCR, and TCRdb's table has in-frame clones only and misses some. This sample yields around 49,000 clones, of which about three quarters are seen a single time; roughly 9.7% belongs to the top ten. This rearrangement joins TRBV6-5 to TRBJ2-7; D might be TRBD1 or TRBD2, each matching 5 bases. The sequencing here drew on CD4+ T cells from PBMCs cultured without peptide, taken after COVID-19 vaccination. The source of this sequence is a human donor who received a COVID-19 vaccine. This CDR3 is CARGETGEQYF. CDR3 nucleotides: TGTGCCAGGGGGGAGACGGGGGAGCAGTACTTC.